The sequence of this TCR beta chain was determined in a study of blood T cell repertoires in COVID-19. Study-level information: T cells, B-cell-depleted T cells, or PBMCs provided the cDNA or gDNA that served as material.

Original analysis: Estimation of nucleated cell counts was performed using reference gene primer amplification. Measured with immunoSEQ multiplex PCR; TCRdb has only the in-frame clones, and not every one. The DNA was the basis for D and trimming; V, J and clone size are from that table. The data show 50,000 to 65,000 clones, around 66% seen once. Clinical history as reported by participants underpinned cohort assignment. The clonotype originates from a woman between 55 and 75 years old who had been exposed to COVID-19. Sequencing was done on a sample of PBMCs or T cells enriched from blood (not recorded which).

In DNA form, the CDR3 reads TGTGCCAGCAATAACAGGGGTACTGAGCAGTTCTTC. Its translation is CASNNRGTEQFF. The chain is built from TRBV5-8 and TRBJ2-1; TRBD1 aligns across 7 bases. V was clipped by 6 bases and J by 9 bases; unmatched bases: 6. Germline V gene sequence: CDR1 SGHTS, CDR2 YDEGEE. The CDR3 loop spans 12 amino acids.